This TCR beta chain was observed in a study of cytomegalovirus exposure and HLA in healthy donors. Study-level findings and limits: The study assumed roughly uniform donor sequencing depth for presence/absence analyses. High sensitivity and specificity were reportedly achieved when the classifier diagnosed cytomegalovirus status. In a later analysis, TCR beta V- and J-gene trimming was associated with a missense DCLRE1C variant. In a later analysis, CMV-associated beta chains were mostly HLA-associated, it appeared.

For this clone: The antigen is not known.

Vbeta (60) and Jbeta (13) primers were used in the PCR. Assay: immunoSEQ multiplex PCR; the TCRdb copy retains only in-frame clones and omits some. The table includes about 140,000 clones, about 75% detected once. Source material: PBMCs. The receptor was derived from a woman aged 30 to 39 in good health and CMV-seronegative.

CDR3 protein: CASSTQGTSGNTIYF. CDR3 coding DNA: TGTGCCAGTAGTACACAGGGAACCTCCGGAAACACCATATATTTT. The J gene is TRBJ1-3, the V gene TRBV19, with D possibly being TRBD1 (6 bases). This CDR3 is built from 15 residues. V dropped 4 bases and J dropped 4 bases, with 14 bases sitting between them. From germline, CDR1 is LNHDA and CDR2 SQIVND (reference sequence).